A single sample is the source of the 18 T cell receptor beta chains below, sequenced in a study of cytomegalovirus exposure and HLA in healthy donors. With 60 Vbeta and 13 Jbeta primers, the PCR was carried out. Generated by immunoSEQ multiplex PCR, the TCRdb table keeps only in-frame clones and is missing some. This table holds roughly 120,000 clones. Sequenced input: PBMCs. The receptors here all came from a middle-aged man in good health and CMV-seropositive.

This chain uses TRBV6-1 with TRBJ2-3, with D unresolved. Trimming stripped 8 bases from V and 0 bases from J, with 6 bases between. CDR3 length equals 12 residues. Germline V gene lookup returns CDR1 MNHNS and CDR2 SASEGT. The CDR3 sequence is CASQASTDTQYF. The CDR3 DNA follows: TGTGCCAGCCAAGCTAGCACAGATACGCAGTATTTT.

The rearrangement links TRBV15 to TRBJ2-7; D gene ambiguous. V was cut by 1 base and J by 3 bases, with 13 bases left in between. From germline, CDR1 is LNHNV and CDR2 YYDKDF (reference sequence). The CDR3 is made up of 15 amino acids. This chain's CDR3 is CATSRGDSRSYEQYF. The DNA for the CDR3 is TGTGCCACCAGCAGAGGAGACTCTAGGAGCTACGAGCAGTACTTC.

The V gene is TRBV9, the J gene TRBJ2-3, with unresolved D. Germline V gene sequence: CDR1 SGDLS, CDR2 YYNGEE. Trimming removed 5 bases at V and 2 bases at J, with 9 bases between. This CDR3 is built from 13 residues. In DNA form, the CDR3 reads TGTGCCAGCAGTCGTGAGCACACAGATACGCAGTATTTT. It encodes CASSREHTDTQYF.

The chain uses TRBV27 and TRBJ2-2; D may be TRBD1 (5 bases). Germline V gene lookup returns CDR1 MNHEY and CDR2 SMNVEV (reference sequence). V lost 6 bases and J lost 4, with 12 bases in between. This CDR3 region has 14 residues. This chain's CDR3 is CASSGQGGTGELFF. As DNA, the CDR3 is TGTGCCAGCAGCGGCCAGGGCGGCACCGGGGAGCTGTTTTTT.

The chain carries TRBV27 and TRBJ2-3, with TRBD1 matching 7 bases. Per the germline V gene, CDR1 is MNHEY and CDR2 is SMNVEV (reference sequence). With V trimmed by 5 bases and J by 4 bases, 12 bases remained unmatched. The length of the CDR3 is 16 residues. Here the CDR3 reads CASSVITGVSSDTQYF. The CDR3 region has the DNA TGTGCCAGCAGTGTCATTACAGGGGTTAGTTCAGATACGCAGTATTTT.

The chain combines TRBV4-1 with TRBJ1-4; tentative D call: TRBD1 (5 bases). The CDR3 is 14 residues long. Germline V gene sequence: CDR1 MGHRA, CDR2 YSYEKL. V lost 1 base and J 2 bases, leaving 5 bases between the germline ends. The DNA of the CDR3 is TGCGCCAGCAGCCAAGCAGGGACTAATGAAAAACTGTTTTTT. As protein: CASSQAGTNEKLFF.

The chain couples TRBV7-2 to TRBJ2-2, with 10 bases lining up with TRBD1. Trimming at V came to 6 bases and at J to 5 bases, leaving 6 bases not matched to a gene. Germline CDR1 and CDR2: SGHTA and FQGNSA. This CDR3 has 15 residues. The CDR3 coding sequence is TGTGCCAGCAGGCGACAGGGGGCGATGACCGGGGAGCTGTTTTTT. Its protein is CASRRQGAMTGELFF.

The V gene is TRBV6-1, the J gene TRBJ2-5; D may be TRBD2 (6 bases). The end of the DNA fits TRBJ2-7 better, so the J call may be wrong. The CDR3 totals 13 residues. CDR1 and CDR2 (germline): MNHNS, SASEGT. CDR3 amino acids: CASSLAFNYEQYF. The CDR3 nucleotides read TGTGCCAGCAGCCTAGCGTTCAACTACGAGCAGTACTTC.

V is TRBV20-1 and J is TRBJ2-1; D remains ambiguous. This CDR3 has 11 amino acids. Between the trimmed V and J ends, which lost 5 bases and 8 bases, there was a span of 10 bases. Germline lookup yields CDR1 DFQATT and CDR2 SNEGSKA (reference sequence). The CDR3, as DNA: TGCAGTGCTGCTCCTCGGGATGAGCAGTTCTTC. The encoded protein is CSAAPRDEQFF.

The chain is built from TRBV11-2 and TRBJ2-7; D is unresolved. This CDR3 has 11 residues. Trimming stripped 2 bases from V and 8 bases from J, with 7 bases between. Germline V gives CDR1 SGHAT, CDR2 FQNNGV. CDR3 residues: CASSLQAQQYF. The CDR3 nucleotides read TGTGCCAGCAGCTTACAAGCTCAGCAGTACTTC.

The chain carries TRBV4-3 and TRBJ2-3; no clear D gene. The CDR3 covers 13 residues. V was cut by 2 bases and J by 2 bases, with 5 bases left in between. CDR1 and CDR2 from the germline V gene are LGHNA and YSLEER. The CDR3 reads CASSQLTTDTQYF. The CDR3 DNA reads as TGCGCCAGCAGCCAACTAACCACAGATACGCAGTATTTT.

V is TRBV12-5 and J is TRBJ2-1; possibly TRBD1 for D (6 bases). Germline V gene lookup returns CDR1 LGHNT and CDR2 FRNRAP. The V gene lost 7 bases and the J gene lost 7 bases, with 11 bases spanning the gap. CDR3 length: 12 residues. The CDR3 region has the DNA TGTGCTAGTGCACAGGGTTGGAATGAGCAGTTCTTC. Residues: CASAQGWNEQFF.

This chain links TRBV29-1 with TRBJ2-7; D is possibly TRBD2 (5 bases). The V gene lost 4 bases and the J gene lost 0 bases, with 10 bases spanning the gap. Per the germline V gene, CDR1 is SQVTM and CDR2 is ANQGSEA. The CDR3 totals 13 residues. DNA for the CDR3: TGCAGCGTTGTTGGCGGAGGCTCCTACGAGCAGTACTTC. Protein sequence: CSVVGGGSYEQYF.

The chain joins TRBV15 to TRBJ2-1; TRBD2 matches at 11 bases. V shed 0 bases, J shed 12 bases, and the junction held 7 bases outside the gene matches. This CDR3 has 15 residues. The germline CDR1 and CDR2 sequences are LNHNV and YYDKDF (reference sequence). The CDR3 DNA follows: TGTGCCACCAGCAGAGAGCCGCGTAGCGGGAGGGGGCAGTTCTTC. Translated, it gives CATSREPRSGRGQFF.

The rearrangement uses TRBV5-1 and TRBJ2-1, with 8 bases matching TRBD2. Germline V gene data show CDR1 as SGHRS and CDR2 as YFSETQ. This CDR3 contains 17 residues. The J segment lost 0 bases and the V segment lost 0 bases, leaving 5 bases of the junction unmatched. CDR3 bases: TGCGCCAGCAGCTTGGTAGCTAGCGGGTACTCCTACAATGAGCAGTTCTTC. Residues: CASSLVASGYSYNEQFF.

This sequence joins TRBV7-8 and TRBJ2-3; 12 positions agree with TRBD2. The CDR3 runs 17 residues. Germline V CDR1 and CDR2: SGHVS, FQNEAQ. V lost 5 bases to trimming and J lost 4 bases; unmatched junction nucleotides: 10. The chain's CDR3 is CASSLRTSGTPADTQYF. DNA of the CDR3: TGTGCCAGCAGCCTCAGGACTAGCGGGACGCCAGCAGATACGCAGTATTTT.

This clone is deemed medium-sized by its frequency. The rearrangement uses TRBV19 and TRBJ1-1; weak D call: TRBD1 (5 bases). The CDR3 runs to 14 residues. Between the trimmed V and J ends, which lost 3 bases and 1 base, there was a span of 9 bases. Germline V gene data show CDR1 as LNHDA and CDR2 as SQIVND (reference sequence). The chain's CDR3 is CASSMWGRNTEAFF. The CDR3 region has the DNA TGTGCCAGTAGTATGTGGGGCCGGAACACTGAAGCTTTCTTT.

CDR3 in amino acids: CASSLAGGGENYGYTF. CDR3 nucleotides: TGTGCCAGCAGCTTAGCGGGTGGGGGGGAAAACTATGGCTACACCTTC. The chain recombines TRBV7-2 with TRBJ1-2; possible D gene TRBD1, 5 bases. The CDR3 contains 16 residues. V was shortened by 0 bases and J by 2 bases, with 13 bases between the two germline ends. The germline CDR1 and CDR2 sequences are SGHTA and FQGNSA.